This TCR beta chain was identified in a study of cytomegalovirus exposure and HLA in healthy donors (dated by TCRdb to about 2017). Looking at the study overall: An earlier analysis of fewer than 750 of the donors reported 250 to 350 Gb of sequence data and 117 million unique TCR beta sequences obtained from about 200 million T cells. An early release that covered some 630 HLA-typed donors contained 300 to 350 gigabases of sequencing data and around 80 million unique TCR sequences. Every repertoire in the discovery cohort had been generated on one and the same sequencing platform. Alongside the repertoire data, information on donor age, sex, ethnicity and CMV serostatus was compiled. To study patterns of TCR occurrence, a later analysis re-analyzed previously published TCR beta repertoires from around 670 donors and added high-resolution HLA genotyping. An earlier analysis of 587 of the donors used high-throughput TCR beta sequencing to judge whether each TCR beta V gene segment behaved as functional or pseudogenic. On average, 235,054 unique TCR beta nucleotide sequences were sequenced per donor among 300 to 500 genotyped donors of the cohort, with 15% to 20% of those sequences being non-productive. Besides the first cohort of around 670 subjects, a separate validation cohort made up of 120 different subjects was used. Rather than using new phenotypic data, the later analysis identified candidate immune exposures from TCR beta sequences and from how often those sequences occurred across donors. A later genetic analysis took genome-wide SNP genotypes for about three fifths of the 666 donors and used that subset as a discovery cohort. Four to six DR-DQ haplotypes were handled as single units for association and clustering, since linkage in the cohort was strong. The study aimed to test whether cataloging public T cell receptors could reveal signatures of past pathogen exposure. The study profiled the T cell repertoires of 550 to 700 subjects by immunosequencing and related them to cytomegalovirus serostatus. The number of typed donors differed by locus: about 620-640 for A, B, C, DRB1 and DQB1; 500 to 550 for DQA1; some 590 for DPA1; and 400 to 480 for DPB1. The study combined high-throughput TCR immunosequencing, statistical association of individual TCRs with disease status, and machine learning to predict cytomegalovirus infection status. Among the approximately 400 genotyped donors, 81% belonged to the genetic ancestry cluster associated with self-reported Caucasian donors. Class I and class II HLA loci were covered by the typing at four-digit resolution.

CDR1 and CDR2, looked up from the germline V gene (reference sequence), are MNHEY and SMNVEV. From the cysteine through the phenylalanine, the CDR3 covers 14 amino acids. Only the CDR3 DNA stays, 42 bases, in frame from base 1. From V the trimming removes 6 bases and from J it removes 6 bases, while the gene matches leave 7 bases of the junction unaccounted for. Study-level results and caveats: In a later analysis, TCR association rates were found to vary across HLA loci, with the most associated TCRs seen for DRB1 alleles and the fewest for HLA-C alleles. According to a later genetic analysis, donors in an Asian-associated ancestry cluster had fewer N-insertions in productive TCRs than the approximately 710-donor mean. In vitro tests confirmed that a few of the cytomegalovirus-associated TCR beta chains recognize cytomegalovirus antigens. Specific HLA alleles were associated with 18,000 or so TCR beta sequences at a false discovery rate of 0.05 in a later analysis. It was suggested by the authors that the approach could potentially be generalized to other disease states and immunological phenotypes. A cluster of highly shared sequence variants was judged likely to represent a technical artifact of the sequencing pipeline. Correlated functional status among segregating V segments might reflect linkage disequilibrium, but an unknown experimental factor could not be ruled out. When HLA alleles, especially DR and DQ, strongly co-occurred, TCR associations were difficult to assign to individual alleles. Immune exposure information for the cohort was limited to CMV serostatus. An association between a missense DCLRE1C variant and V-gene and J-gene trimming of TCR beta chains was found in a later genetic analysis and replicated in an independent cohort. In a later analysis, HLA-associated TCR beta chains were found to be more clonally expanded and to have lower generation probabilities than equally common non-associated chains. According to a later analysis, most CMV-associated TCR beta chains appeared to be HLA-restricted, and the HLA associations seemed to be driven largely by CMV exposure. The cohort was sequenced for TCR beta chains only, and without alpha or paired-chain data the features that could be detected were limited. Because HLA typing was unavailable for some donors at each locus, only the typed subset was used in association tests. Because counts were too low, roughly 17 rarely observed V segments, including chromosome 9 orphons, were left out of the earlier analysis of some 600 of the donors. A later analysis reported that several top co-occurrence clusters appeared linked to parvovirus B19, influenza, CMV and Epstein-Barr virus. In an earlier analysis of about 550 of the donors, most TCR beta V segments were observed in productive rearrangements about 87% or about 30% of the time, broadly matching IMGT annotations. Presence/absence analyses assumed roughly uniform sequencing depth across donors, an assumption that may not hold. A further reported finding was that TCR beta sequences accurately predicted the HLA-A and HLA-B alleles for most subjects in the first cohort. The study gave a list of about 150 TCR beta chains associated with cytomegalovirus. The classifier was reported to diagnose cytomegalovirus status with high specificity and sensitivity in both the original cohort and the validation cohort. Some IMGT-functional V segments, including TRBV6-2 and TRBV6-3, could not be distinguished by the 87-base-pair reads and were therefore excluded. Most TCR sequences were seen in very few donors, while some public TCRs were found in many individuals.

Library creation used the immunoSEQ multiplex PCR assay. A mixture of 60 forward primers for TCR Vbeta segments and 13 reverse primers for TCR Jbeta segments was used in the multiplex PCR. A multiplex PCR assay on genomic DNA amplified the CDR3 region of rearranged TCR beta genes. The Illumina HiSeq System was used to sequence the amplified TCR beta libraries as 87-base-pair reads. The paper's processing steps were these. A later analysis counted about 82 million unique TCR beta chains across the 670 or so repertoires, and some 12 million of these chains were shared by at least two donors. Raw reads were error-corrected and collapsed into unique sequences by a nearest-neighbor algorithm in which closely related sequences were merged to remove PCR and sequencing errors. V, D and J gene segments were assigned by aligning CDR3 sequences to IMGT reference sequences. For a sequence to be retained, a match of at least six nucleotides to both a V gene segment and a J gene segment was required. Rearrangements were classified as productive when the CDR3 lacked stop codons and remained in frame with V and J, and all other rearrangements were classified as non-productive. CDR3 was defined by IMGT convention, running from the second conserved V-encoded cysteine to the conserved J-encoded phenylalanine. The earlier analysis of about 610 of the donors excluded sequences that lacked an unambiguous match to a single V gene segment. An earlier analysis of 587 of the donors classified V segments as functional when productive rearrangements were above 56.7% and as segregating when the standard deviation between donors was above 5%. A statistical classification framework was built for diagnosing cytomegalovirus status from the catalog of TCR beta chain sequences. In a later analysis, TCR nucleotide sequences were compared against IMGT/GENE-DB human TR gene sequences so that V and J genes could be assigned. A later analysis assigned CDR3 sequences and most-parsimonious VDJ recombination scenarios with the TCRdist pipeline. In a later analysis, each TCR beta chain was defined by its CDR3 amino acid sequence together with its V-gene family, and reads lacking a unique V-gene family were excluded. A later analysis removed 600 or so highly shared, low-generation-probability nucleotide sequences to deal with suspected cross-contamination and a sequencing artifact. For each public chain, a later analysis derived a clonal expansion index from normalized ranks of inferred template counts within each repertoire. A later analysis computed generation probabilities with a VDJ recombination model fitted to out-of-frame rearrangements, and checked the results against IGoR. Hypergeometric tests were used in a later analysis to score TCR-TCR, TCR-HLA and TCR-CMV co-occurrence, with a repertoire-size bias correction applied to the TCR pairs. In a later analysis, false discovery rates were estimated by permuting HLA or CMV assignments 20 times. A later analysis grouped co-occurring TCRs with DBSCAN, adding TCRdist sequence similarity when clustering within HLA-allele-positive subsets. Co-occurrence clustering excluded repertoires with fewer than 30,000 or more than 120,000 public chains, plus five with anomalous nucleotide sharing. TCRdb provides this immuneACCESS table in a form limited to in-frame rearrangements. Some clones are lacking; in checked studies, under half of them reflect an unresolved V gene, and why the rest are absent is not known. The D gene and trimming were derived from the DNA, and the V and J assignments and clone size from that table. This sample gives 99,000 or so clones in total; over 65% of them show up just once. Clones ranked in the top ten supply over 15% of the sample.

As to this clone: Which antigen it targets is not known. The record has no base qualities; no much larger clone is one base away.

In total, 630 or so healthy bone marrow donors made up the cohort. At the time of sampling, every cohort member was nominally healthy, though immune exposures that went unrecorded were likely present. The donor tested CMV seropositive and was one of the 289 seropositive cohort members. A peripheral blood sample was provided by each donor, and peripheral blood mononuclear cells were used for TCR beta sequencing. Genomic DNA was extracted from the blood cell samples with the Qiagen DNeasy Blood Extraction Kit. The sequence came from a man between 60 and 70 years old in good health and CMV-seropositive. The chain is encoded by TRBV27 joined to TRBJ1-5, and TRBD1 matches 8 of the central bases. Sequencing input: PBMCs. The CDR3 region reads CASRGTGKGQPQHF. The DNA reads TGTGCCAGCAGAGGGACAGGAAAGGGTCAGCCCCAGCATTTT.